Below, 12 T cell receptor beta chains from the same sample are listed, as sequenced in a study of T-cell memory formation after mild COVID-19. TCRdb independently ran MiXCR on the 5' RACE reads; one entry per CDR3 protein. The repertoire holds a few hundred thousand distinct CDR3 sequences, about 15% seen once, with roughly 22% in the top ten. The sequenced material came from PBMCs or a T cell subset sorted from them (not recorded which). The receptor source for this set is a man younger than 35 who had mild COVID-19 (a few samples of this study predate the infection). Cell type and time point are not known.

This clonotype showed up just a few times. CDR3 coding DNA: TGTGCCACCAGTGATCCCTCTGCAGTGGGCACAGATACGCAGTATTTT. Amino acid sequence: CATSDPSAVGTDTQYF. The chain joins TRBV24-1 to TRBJ2-3; D gene unclear. The CDR3 consists of 16 residues. V was clipped by 3 bases and J by 1 base, with 13 bases between them. Germline CDR1 reads KGHDR; CDR2 reads SFDVKD.

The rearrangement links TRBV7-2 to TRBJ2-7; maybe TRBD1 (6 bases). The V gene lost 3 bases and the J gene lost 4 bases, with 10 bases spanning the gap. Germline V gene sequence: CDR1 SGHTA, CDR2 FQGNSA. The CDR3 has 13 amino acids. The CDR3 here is CASSFGGLYEQYF. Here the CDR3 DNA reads TGTGCCAGCAGCTTTGGGGGCCTATACGAGCAGTACTTC.

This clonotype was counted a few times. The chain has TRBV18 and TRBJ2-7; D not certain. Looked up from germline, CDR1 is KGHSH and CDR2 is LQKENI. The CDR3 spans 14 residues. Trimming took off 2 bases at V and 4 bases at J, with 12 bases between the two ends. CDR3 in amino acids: CASSPGDPLYEQYF. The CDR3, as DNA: TGTGCCAGCTCACCAGGGGATCCACTTTACGAGCAGTACTTC. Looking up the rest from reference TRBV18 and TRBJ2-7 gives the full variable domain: NAGVMQNPRHLVRRRGQEARLRCSPMKGHSHVYWYRQLPEEGLKFMVYLQKENIIDESGMPKERFSAEFPKEGPSILRIQQVVRGDSAAYFCASSPGDPLYEQYFGPGTRLTVT.

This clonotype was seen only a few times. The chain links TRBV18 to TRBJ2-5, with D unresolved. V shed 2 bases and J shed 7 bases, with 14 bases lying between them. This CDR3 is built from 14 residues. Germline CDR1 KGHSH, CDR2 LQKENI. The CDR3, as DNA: TGTGCCAGCTCACCATGGAGTTTGGATGGGACCCAGTACTTC. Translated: CASSPWSLDGTQYF.

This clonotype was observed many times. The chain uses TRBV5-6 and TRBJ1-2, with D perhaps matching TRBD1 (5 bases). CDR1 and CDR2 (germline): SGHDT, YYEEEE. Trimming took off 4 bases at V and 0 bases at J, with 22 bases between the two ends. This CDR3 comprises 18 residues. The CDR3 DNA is TGTGCCAGCAGCCTCCGACCCACCGGGACTGGATCTAACTATGGCTACACCTTC. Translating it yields CASSLRPTGTGSNYGYTF.

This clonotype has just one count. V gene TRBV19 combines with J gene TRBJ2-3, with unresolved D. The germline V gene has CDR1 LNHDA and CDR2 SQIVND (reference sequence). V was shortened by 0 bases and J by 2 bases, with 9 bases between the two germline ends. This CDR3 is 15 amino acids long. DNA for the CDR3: TGTGCCAGTAGTATAGAGCCAGGAGCCACAGATACGCAGTATTTT. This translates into CASSIEPGATDTQYF.

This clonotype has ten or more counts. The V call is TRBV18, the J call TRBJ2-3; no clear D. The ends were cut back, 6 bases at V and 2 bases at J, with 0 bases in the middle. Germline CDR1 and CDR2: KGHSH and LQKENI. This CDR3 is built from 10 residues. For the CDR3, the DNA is TGTGCCAGCTCCACAGATACGCAGTATTTT. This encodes CASSTDTQYF.

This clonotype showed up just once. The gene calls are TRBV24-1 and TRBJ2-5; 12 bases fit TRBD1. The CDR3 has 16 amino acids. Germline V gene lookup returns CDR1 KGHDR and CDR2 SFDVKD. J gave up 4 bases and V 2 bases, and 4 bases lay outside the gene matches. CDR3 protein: CATSDSGTGGRETQYF. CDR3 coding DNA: TGTGCCACCAGTGATTCCGGGACAGGGGGCCGAGAGACCCAGTACTTC.

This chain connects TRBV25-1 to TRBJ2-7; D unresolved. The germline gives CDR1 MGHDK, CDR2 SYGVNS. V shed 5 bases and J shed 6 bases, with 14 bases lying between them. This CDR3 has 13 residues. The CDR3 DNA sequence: TGTGCCAGCAGTCCTGGAGAGATCTCCGAGCAGTACGTC. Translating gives CASSPGEISEQYV.

The CDR3 DNA is TGCGCCAGCAGCCTCATGACCCCAGGGTCTGGCGGCTACACCTTC. This codes for CASSLMTPGSGGYTF. This chain uses TRBV5-1 with TRBJ1-2; possible D gene TRBD1, 5 bases. The CDR3 loop spans 15 amino acids. The V end lost 4 bases, the J end lost 8 bases, and 21 bases lay between the germline ends. In germline, CDR1 is SGHRS, CDR2 YFSETQ.

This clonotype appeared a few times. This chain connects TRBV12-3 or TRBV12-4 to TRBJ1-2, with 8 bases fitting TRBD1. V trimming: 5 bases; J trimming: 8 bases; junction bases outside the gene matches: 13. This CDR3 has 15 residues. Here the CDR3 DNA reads TGTGCCAGCAGTCCATATACCTTGACAGGGGAAGGCTACACCTTC. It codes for CASSPYTLTGEGYTF.

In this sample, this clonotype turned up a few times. CDR3 in DNA: TGTGCCACCAGTGAGGCGGGGGACGAAGAGACCCAGTACTTC. Translation: CATSEAGDEETQYF. The rearrangement uses TRBV24-1 and TRBJ2-5, with TRBD2 matching 7 bases. This CDR3 has 14 residues. The V gene's germline CDR1 is KGHDR and CDR2 SFDVKD. Losses at the gene ends were 4 bases for V and 3 bases for J; bases not matched to a gene: 4.